This T cell receptor beta chain was identified during a study of blood T cell repertoires in COVID-19. Study-level information: From the United States, Italy and Spain came samples of acute and convalescent COVID-19. PBMCs, B-cell-depleted T cells, or T cells provided the cDNA or gDNA that made up the material.

V was pared by 3 bases and J by 1 base, with 3 bases of the junction left unmatched. The CDR3 consists of 15 residues. Germline V gives CDR1 MNHEY, CDR2 SMNVEV (reference sequence). Under the authors' procedure: Amplification of reference gene primers was used by the study to estimate nucleated cell counts. Clones were sequenced by immunoSEQ multiplex PCR, and TCRdb holds only the in-frame ones, with some missing. V and J calls and clone size are given by that table; D and trimming were obtained from the DNA. This table holds 130,000 or so clones, under 85% found once. Specimen: peripheral blood. V gene TRBV27 combines with J gene TRBJ2-3; TRBD1 agrees at 8 bases. The sequence was obtained from an older woman with acute or convalescent COVID-19. CDR3 sequence: CASSFQTGGTDTQYF. The CDR3 coding sequence is TGTGCCAGCAGTTTTCAGACAGGGGGCACAGATACGCAGTATTTT.